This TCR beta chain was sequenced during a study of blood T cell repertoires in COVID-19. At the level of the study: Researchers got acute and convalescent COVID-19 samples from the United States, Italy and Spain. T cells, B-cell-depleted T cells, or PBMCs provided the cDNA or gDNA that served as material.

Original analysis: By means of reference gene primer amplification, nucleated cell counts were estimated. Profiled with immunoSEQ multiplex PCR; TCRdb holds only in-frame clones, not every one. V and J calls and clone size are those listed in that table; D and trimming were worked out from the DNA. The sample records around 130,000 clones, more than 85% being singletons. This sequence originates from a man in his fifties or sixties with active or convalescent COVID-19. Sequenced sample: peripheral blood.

The CDR3 sequence: CAWSVTRDTIYF. The CDR3 nucleotides are TGTGCCTGGAGTGTAACCCGGGACACCATATATTTT. The chain has TRBV30 and TRBJ1-3; D remains ambiguous. Trimming stripped 0 bases from V and 8 bases from J, with 8 bases between. CDR1 is GTSNPN and CDR2 is SVGIG in the germline V gene (reference sequence). The CDR3 runs 12 residues.